The TCR beta chain described here comes from a study of blood T cell repertoires in COVID-19. Study overall: The origin of the acute and convalescent COVID-19 samples was the United States, Italy and Spain. Sources were T cells, B-cell-depleted T cells, or PBMCs; the material itself was cDNA or gDNA.

Authors' analysis steps: Reference gene primer amplification yielded estimated nucleated cell counts. Sequencing used immunoSEQ multiplex PCR; TCRdb keeps in-frame clones, though not all of them. V and J calls plus clone size are reproduced from that table; the DNA served to infer D and trimming. This sample has roughly 170,000 clones; about 75% occur once, and the top ten carry 26%. V was clipped by 4 bases and J by 1 base, with 17 bases between them. Germline CDR1 reads KGHDR; CDR2 reads SFDVKD. The CDR3 contains 17 residues. The specimen was peripheral blood. The TCR sequence derives from a woman between 65 and 79 years old with acute or convalescent COVID-19. This rearrangement joins TRBV24-1 to TRBJ2-3, with unresolved D. The CDR3 coding sequence is TGTGCCACCAGTGACACCCACCGCCCCAGTGGCACAGATACGCAGTATTTT. It codes for CATSDTHRPSGTDTQYF.